The 8 T cell receptor beta chains presented below share a single source sample, sequenced in a study of blood T cell repertoires in COVID-19. Libraries were prepared by immunoSEQ multiplex PCR; TCRdb keeps only in-frame clonotypes and omits some of them. The data show some 310,000 clones, around 90% seen once. Sequenced material: peripheral blood. These receptors all come from a middle-aged man with active or convalescent COVID-19.

This rearrangement joins TRBV14 to TRBJ2-5; D is perhaps TRBD2 (5 bases). This CDR3 has 14 residues. Trimming took off 6 bases at V and 5 bases at J, with 16 bases between the two ends. Germline CDR1 SGHDN, CDR2 FVKESK. CDR3 loop: CASSRTEAGETQYF. The CDR3 DNA reads TGTGCCAGCAGTAGGACTGAGGCGGGCGAGACCCAGTACTTC. Looking up the rest from reference TRBV14 and TRBJ2-5 gives the full variable domain: EAGVTQFPSHSVIEKGQTVTLRCDPISGHDNLYWYRRVMGKEIKFLLHFVKESKQDESGMPNNRFLAERTGGTYSTLKVQPAELEDSGVYFCASSRTEAGETQYFGPGTRLLVL.

This chain uses TRBV29-1 with TRBJ2-7; possibly TRBD1 for D (6 bases). CDR1 is SQVTM and CDR2 is ANQGSEA in the germline V gene. This CDR3 has 15 residues. Trimming took 4 bases from V and 3 from J, leaving 19 bases between them. The CDR3 region is CSVGLPPGTNYEQYF. The CDR3 nucleotides are TGCAGCGTTGGGTTACCCCCCGGGACAAACTACGAGCAGTACTTC.

This chain connects TRBV2 to TRBJ2-7, with 8 positions matching TRBD2. V shed 6 bases, J shed 3 bases, and the junction held 10 bases outside the gene matches. This CDR3 comprises 15 residues. From germline, CDR1 is SNHLY and CDR2 FYNNEI. The CDR3 spells CASSRTSGGGYEQYF. The DNA for the CDR3 is TGTGCCAGCAGCCGTACTAGCGGAGGGGGCTACGAGCAGTACTTC.

J is TRBJ1-6 and V is TRBV6-5; D may be TRBD1 (6 bases). This CDR3 comprises 14 residues. Germline CDR1 is MNHEY and CDR2 is SVGAGI. The V gene lost 7 bases and the J gene lost 7 bases, with 14 bases spanning the gap. The CDR3 here is CASTVGTLNSPLHF. CDR3 nucleotides: TGTGCCAGCACCGTGGGGACACTAAATTCACCCCTCCACTTT.

The genes are TRBV25-1 and TRBJ1-1; weak D call: TRBD1 (5 bases). The CDR3 runs 16 residues. With 7 bases removed from V and 4 bases from J, the gap between germline ends came to 22 bases. Germline loops: CDR1 MGHDK, CDR2 SYGVNS. CDR3 residues: CASNPIRVRIITEAFF. Written as DNA, the CDR3 is TGTGCCAGCAACCCCATCAGGGTCCGAATTATCACTGAAGCTTTCTTT.

As DNA, the CDR3 is TGTGCCAGCAGCGCGACTAGCGGGAGGGCCGGCACAGATACGCAGTATTTT. Translation gives CASSATSGRAGTDTQYF. The chain is built from TRBV9 and TRBJ2-3, with 14 nucleotides matching TRBD2. Germline assignment: CDR1 SGDLS and CDR2 YYNGEE. CDR3 size: 17 residues. Trimming cost V 3 bases and J 1 base; bases outside gene matches: 4. Supplemented by reference TRBV9 and TRBJ2-3, the full variable domain reads DSGVTQTPKHLITATGQRVTLRCSPRSGDLSVYWYQQSLDQGLQFLIQYYNGEERAKGNILERFSAQQFPDLHSELNLSSLELGDSALYFCASSATSGRAGTDTQYFGPGTRLTVL.

J is TRBJ1-3 and V is TRBV7-9; D call uncertain. The germline CDR1 and CDR2 sequences are SEHNR and FQNEAQ (reference sequence). CDR3 length equals 12 residues. Trimming removed 8 bases from V and 1 base from J, with 6 bases in between. The CDR3: CASRGSGNTIYF. The CDR3 nucleotides read TGTGCCAGCCGGGGTTCTGGAAACACCATATATTTT.

This chain joins TRBV29-1 and TRBJ1-3; D may be TRBD1 (5 bases). Germline V gene lookup returns CDR1 SQVTM and CDR2 ANQGSEA. The CDR3 spans 13 residues. The V end lost 4 bases, the J end lost 0 bases, and 7 bases lay between the germline ends. The CDR3: CSVVGGSGNTIYF. The CDR3 DNA reads as TGCAGCGTTGTGGGGGGCTCTGGAAACACCATATATTTT.